This T cell receptor (beta chain) was profiled in a study of blood T cell repertoires in COVID-19. CDR1 is LNHDA, CDR2 SQIVND, per germline (reference sequence). V was clipped by 1 base and J by 9 bases; unmatched bases: 4. The CDR3 runs to 15 residues. Data came from immunoSEQ multiplex PCR; TCRdb stores just in-frame clones and leaves some out. Found here are around 380,000 clones, approximately 87% of them singletons; the top ten hold about 1.5%. This clone appeared a few times. The source of this sequence is a young man who had recovered from COVID-19. Sequenced material: PBMCs or T cells enriched from blood (not recorded which). This chain joins TRBV19 and TRBJ2-1, with 12 nucleotides matching TRBD2. CDR3 coding DNA: TGTGCCAGTAGTATAGCGGCTAGCGGGGGGGTTGAGCAGTTCTTC. It specifies CASSIAASGGVEQFF.